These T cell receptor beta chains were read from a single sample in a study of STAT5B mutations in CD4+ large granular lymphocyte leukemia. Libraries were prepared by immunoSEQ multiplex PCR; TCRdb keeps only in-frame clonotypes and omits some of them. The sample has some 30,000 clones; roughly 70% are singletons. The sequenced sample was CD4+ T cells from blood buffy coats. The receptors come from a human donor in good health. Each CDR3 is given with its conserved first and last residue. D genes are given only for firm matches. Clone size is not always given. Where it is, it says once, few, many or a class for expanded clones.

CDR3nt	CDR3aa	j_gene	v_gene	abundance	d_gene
TGTGCCATCAGTGGGAGTTTAGCAGGGAGCGGAAACTATGGCTACACCTTC	CAISGSLAGSGNYGYTF	TRBJ1-2	TRBV10-3	.	.
TGTGCCTGGAGTGTACTGAGCAGCAATCAGCCCCAGCATTTT	CAWSVLSSNQPQHF	TRBJ1-5	TRBV30	few	.
TGCGCCAGCAGCCAAGATCAGGGGGCTCTCACAGATACGCAGTATTTT	CASSQDQGALTDTQYF	TRBJ2-3	TRBV4-1	.	TRBD1
TGTGCCAGCAGTTTATCTGGGGCGGACTATGGCTACACCTTC	CASSLSGADYGYTF	TRBJ1-2	TRBV6-6	.	.
TGTGCCAGCAGCTTAATGGGCGGTGGGGCCAACGTCCTGACTTTC	CASSLMGGGANVLTF	TRBJ2-6	TRBV11-3	.	.
TGTGCCAGTGTGGACGGTTTTAACTATGGCTACACCTTC	CASVDGFNYGYTF	TRBJ1-2	TRBV19	few	.
TGTGCCAGCAGCCCCTCCCCGAACAGGGGCGGCTACACCTTC	CASSPSPNRGGYTF	TRBJ1-2	TRBV7-9	.	TRBD1
TGTGCCAGCAAAGGGACAGCTTATAATTCACCCCTCCACTTT	CASKGTAYNSPLHF	TRBJ1-6	TRBV2	few	TRBD1
TGTGCCAGCAGCTCCGGACAGGCCACAGATACGCAGTATTTT	CASSSGQATDTQYF	TRBJ2-3	TRBV11-3	.	TRBD1
TGCGCCAGCAGCCAAGATCCCCGGGTCGGTGAGCAGTTCTTC	CASSQDPRVGEQFF	TRBJ2-1	TRBV4-1	.	.
TGTGCCAGTAGTATATATTGGGAAACCGGGGAGCTGTTTTTT	CASSIYWETGELFF	TRBJ2-2	TRBV19	.	.
TGCGCCAGCAGCTTGCTGGGGACAGGTCAAGAGACCCAGTACTTC	CASSLLGTGQETQYF	TRBJ2-5	TRBV5-1	.	TRBD1
TGTGCCAGCAGTTTATTTAGCGGGGCCCAAGAGACCCAGTACTTC	CASSLFSGAQETQYF	TRBJ2-5	TRBV28	.	TRBD2
TGTGCCAGCAGCTTAAGGGATGGAGCCCACTACGAGCAGTACTTC	CASSLRDGAHYEQYF	TRBJ2-7	TRBV7-3	.	.
TGTGCCAGCAGCTTAGGGTTGAGTAGGGAGGGTGAAAAACTGTTTTTT	CASSLGLSREGEKLFF	TRBJ1-4	TRBV11-2	.	.
TGTGCCAGCAGCCTTCGGGTAGAGGGCACAGATACGCAGTATTTT	CASSLRVEGTDTQYF	TRBJ2-3	TRBV11-3	.	.
TGTGCCAGCATGGTTTACAGGGGGCCGAATGAAAAACTGTTTTTT	CASMVYRGPNEKLFF	TRBJ1-4	TRBV6-1	.	TRBD1
TGCAATACCGACAGGGAAAATGGCTACACCTTC	CNTDRENGYTF	TRBJ1-2	TRBV20-1	once	TRBD1
TGTGCCAGCAGCTCCTTTACGGAGGGGGATTATAGCAATCAGCCCCAGCATTTT	CASSSFTEGDYSNQPQHF	TRBJ1-5	TRBV5-6	.	.
TGTGCCAGCAGCTTAAGTCATAGGAGCTCCTACGAGCAGTACTTC	CASSLSHRSSYEQYF	TRBJ2-7	TRBV11-3	.	.
TGTGCCAGCAGCTTACTTGCAGGGATCTCTGGGGCCAACGTCCTGACTTTC	CASSLLAGISGANVLTF	TRBJ2-6	TRBV7-9	.	.
TGCGCCAGCAGCCAGGAGGGACTTTGGAACACTGAAGCTTTCTTT	CASSQEGLWNTEAFF	TRBJ1-1	TRBV4-1	.	.
TGTGCCAGCCGGAGGACAGGGGGCACAGATACGCAGTATTTT	CASRRTGGTDTQYF	TRBJ2-3	TRBV6-1	.	TRBD1
TGTGCCAGCAGCCAAGATGAGCTAGCGGGGGTCCGGGAGACCCAGTACTTC	CASSQDELAGVRETQYF	TRBJ2-5	TRBV14	.	TRBD2
TGTGCCAGCAGGAGCTGGGGGGTGGAGACCCAGTACTTC	CASRSWGVETQYF	TRBJ2-5	TRBV7-9	.	.
TGTGCCAGCAGCCTTGACAGGGGGGCGACCGGGGAGCTGTTTTTT	CASSLDRGATGELFF	TRBJ2-2	TRBV7-6	.	TRBD1
TGTGCCAGCTCACCGGGACAGGGAGGTGCGGAGCAGTACTTC	CASSPGQGGAEQYF	TRBJ2-7	TRBV18	.	TRBD1
TGTGCCAGCAGCCCGGGACTAGCGGGAAGGGCAGATACGCAGTATTTT	CASSPGLAGRADTQYF	TRBJ2-3	TRBV7-2	.	TRBD2
TGTGCCAGCAGCTTAGGGGAATCCGGGGCCAACGTCCTGACTTTC	CASSLGESGANVLTF	TRBJ2-6	TRBV11-3	.	.
TGTGCCAGCACCGAGGGCGGAAACTATGGCTACACCTTC	CASTEGGNYGYTF	TRBJ1-2	TRBV28	.	.
TGTGCCAGCAAGGACAGGGTGGGTACGCAGTATTTT	CASKDRVGTQYF	TRBJ2-3	TRBV28	.	TRBD1
TGCGCCAGCAGCCCATTGACAGCCTCCTACGAGCAGTACTTC	CASSPLTASYEQYF	TRBJ2-7	TRBV5-1	few	.
TGCGCCAGCAGCACGGCCATCAATGAGCAGTTCTTC	CASSTAINEQFF	TRBJ2-1	TRBV5-1	.	.
TGTGCCAGCAGTGAACGGCAGGGAAGCACAGATACGCAGTATTTT	CASSERQGSTDTQYF	TRBJ2-3	TRBV2	.	.
TGCGCCAGCAGTAGGGTGAACACTGAAGCTTTCTTT	CASSRVNTEAFF	TRBJ1-1	TRBV10-1	.	.
TGCGCCAGCGGACCGGAGAGCGGGCGGCCCATGAACACTGAAGCTTTCTTT	CASGPESGRPMNTEAFF	TRBJ1-1	TRBV23-1	.	.
TGTGCCAGCAGCTTAAGGAGAACCCAAGAGACCCAGTACTTC	CASSLRRTQETQYF	TRBJ2-5	TRBV7-8	once	.
TGTGCCAGCACGGGACTAGCGGGAGATGAAGGGGAGACCCAGTACTTC	CASTGLAGDEGETQYF	TRBJ2-5	TRBV5-6	.	TRBD2
TGTGCCAGCAGACACGACAGGGCTAGCACAGATACGCAGTATTTT	CASRHDRASTDTQYF	TRBJ2-3	TRBV2	.	TRBD1
TGTGCCAGCAGCTCTCAAAGGACAGGGGAGTATGGCTACACCTTC	CASSSQRTGEYGYTF	TRBJ1-2	TRBV5-4	.	TRBD1
TGTGCCAGTAGTACCTCCGGAAAAATTGAAGCTTTCTTT	CASSTSGKIEAFF	TRBJ1-1	TRBV19	once	.
TGTGCCAGCAGCCGCGCGCGGGAGGATACGCAGTATTTT	CASSRAREDTQYF	TRBJ2-3	TRBV7-2	.	TRBD2
TGTGCCAGCAGCAGGCAGAGCACAGATACGCAGTATTTT	CASSRQSTDTQYF	TRBJ2-3	TRBV28	.	.
TGTGCCAGCAAGGGAGAGACACTTCAAGCTTTCTTT	CASKGETLQAFF	TRBJ1-1	TRBV7-9	few	.
TGTGCCAGCAGCGCGGGACAGGGATGGAATCAGCCCCAGCATTTT	CASSAGQGWNQPQHF	TRBJ1-5	TRBV9	.	TRBD1
TGTGCCAGCGGACTAGCGGGCACAGATACGCAGTATTTT	CASGLAGTDTQYF	TRBJ2-3	TRBV27	.	TRBD2
TGTGCCAGCAGCCCACATAACTCTGGAAACACCATATATTTT	CASSPHNSGNTIYF	TRBJ1-3	TRBV7-8	.	.
TGTGCCAGCAGCCAAGCTGCGGGAGTCGGCTACAATGAGCAGTTCTTC	CASSQAAGVGYNEQFF	TRBJ2-1	TRBV14	.	TRBD2
TGTGCCATCAGTCCGACAGACTATAATTCACCCCTCCACTTT	CAISPTDYNSPLHF	TRBJ1-6	TRBV10-3	.	.
TGTGCCAGCAGTTTTCGGGGCGTCTTAGAGACCCAGTACTTC	CASSFRGVLETQYF	TRBJ2-5	TRBV28	.	.
TGTGCCAGCTCCGGTCGTGCACAGGGAGAACTCTATGGCTACACCTTC	CASSGRAQGELYGYTF	TRBJ1-2	TRBV18	.	.
TGTGCCATCAGTGTCCTGGGACAGGGGGAGGGCAATGAGCAGTTCTTC	CAISVLGQGEGNEQFF	TRBJ2-1	TRBV10-3	.	TRBD1
TGTGCCAGCACGGACAGGGGGTCCTGGACAGATACGCAGTATTTT	CASTDRGSWTDTQYF	TRBJ2-3	TRBV6-1	few	TRBD1
TGTGCCAGCAGGGTAGATCCCAATTCACCCCTCCACTTT	CASRVDPNSPLHF	TRBJ1-6	TRBV6-4	.	.
TGTGCCACCCAGTTAAGGGTTGAGGGAGGATTCACTGAAGCTTTCTTT	CATQLRVEGGFTEAFF	TRBJ1-1	TRBV19	.	.
TGTGCCAGCAGTTGGGGAGGAGGGGGAGGCACTGAAGCTTTCTTT	CASSWGGGGGTEAFF	TRBJ1-1	TRBV7-2	few	.
TGCGCCAGCAGCCAAGAAATAGGTCCAAGGGAGGCAGACAAAAACATTCAGTACTTC	CASSQEIGPREADKNIQYF	TRBJ2-4	TRBV4-3	.	.